This T cell receptor beta chain was recovered during a study of blood T cell repertoires in COVID-19. Study details: Samples taken during acute and convalescent COVID-19 were collected in the United States, Italy and Spain.

The CDR3 is 17 residues long. Between the trimmed V and J ends, which lost 2 bases and 7 bases, there was a span of 24 bases. In the original workflow: Amplification of reference gene primers provided the estimated nucleated cell counts. This table comes from immunoSEQ multiplex PCR, and its TCRdb copy is limited to in-frame clones, with some not included. V and J calls and clone size follow that table, whereas D and trimming were derived from the DNA. The table records 200,000 to 250,000 clones, about 85% of them present only once. This study enrolled people aged 18 to 89 from 20 to 25 US geographic areas. Cohort allocation depended upon clinical history that participants reported.

This chain connects TRBV6-7 to TRBJ2-7; perhaps TRBD2 as D (5 bases). TRBV6-7 is classed as an ORF, of uncertain function. What was sequenced was PBMCs or T cells enriched from blood (not recorded which). This TCR was sampled from a man between 25 and 39 years old who had recovered from COVID-19. CDR3 DNA: TGTGCCAGCAGTTACCCACTTAGCGCCGCGGGCCCGAGGGAGCAGTACTTC. Residues: CASSYPLSAAGPREQYF.